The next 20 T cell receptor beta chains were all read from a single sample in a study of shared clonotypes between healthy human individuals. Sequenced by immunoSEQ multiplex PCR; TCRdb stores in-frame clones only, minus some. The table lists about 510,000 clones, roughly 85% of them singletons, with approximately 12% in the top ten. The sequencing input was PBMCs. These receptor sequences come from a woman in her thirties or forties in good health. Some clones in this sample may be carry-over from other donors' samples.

In DNA, the CDR3 is TGTGCCAGTAGTAAGGGACAGGGAGCCGGGGAGCTGTTTTTT. It yields the protein CASSKGQGAGELFF. V usage is TRBV19 and J usage is TRBJ2-2; TRBD1 agrees at 9 bases. The CDR3 is made up of 14 amino acids. V was pared by 4 bases and J by 6 bases, with 3 bases of the junction left unmatched. Germline V gene lookup returns CDR1 LNHDA and CDR2 SQIVND (reference sequence).

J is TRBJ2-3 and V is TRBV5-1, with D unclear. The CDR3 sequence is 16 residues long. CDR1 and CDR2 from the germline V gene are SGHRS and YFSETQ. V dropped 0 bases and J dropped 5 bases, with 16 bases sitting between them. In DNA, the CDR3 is TGCGCCAGCAGCTTGGCTCCCGGCCGGAGTGTAGATACGCAGTATTTT. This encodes CASSLAPGRSVDTQYF.

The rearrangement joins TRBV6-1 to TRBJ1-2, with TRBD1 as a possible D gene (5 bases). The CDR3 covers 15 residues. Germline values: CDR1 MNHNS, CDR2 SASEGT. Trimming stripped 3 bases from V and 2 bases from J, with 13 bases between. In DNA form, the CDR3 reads TGTGCCAGCAGTGATGGGAAGGGGCACAACTATGGCTACACCTTC. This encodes CASSDGKGHNYGYTF.

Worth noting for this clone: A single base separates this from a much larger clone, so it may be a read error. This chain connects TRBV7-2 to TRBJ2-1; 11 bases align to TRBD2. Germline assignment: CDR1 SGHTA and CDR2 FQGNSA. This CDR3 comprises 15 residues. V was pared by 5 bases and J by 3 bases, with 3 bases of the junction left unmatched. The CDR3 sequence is CASSPGTSGYNEQFF. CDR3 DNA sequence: TGTGCCAGCAGCCCCGGGACTAGCGGCTACAATGAGCAGTTCTTC. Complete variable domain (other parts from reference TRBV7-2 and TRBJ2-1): GAGVSQSPSNKVTEKGKDVELRCDPISGHTALYWYRQSLGQGLEFLIYFQGNSAPDKSGLPSDRFSAERTGGSVSTLTIQRTQQEDSAVYLCASSPGTSGYNEQFFGPGTRLTVL.

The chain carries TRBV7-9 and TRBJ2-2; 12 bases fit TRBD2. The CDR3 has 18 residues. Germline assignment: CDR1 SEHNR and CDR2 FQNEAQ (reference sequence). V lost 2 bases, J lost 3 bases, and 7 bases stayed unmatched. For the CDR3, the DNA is TGTGCCAGCAGCTTACCTAGCGGGAGGGCCCAGGACACCGGGGAGCTGTTTTTT. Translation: CASSLPSGRAQDTGELFF.

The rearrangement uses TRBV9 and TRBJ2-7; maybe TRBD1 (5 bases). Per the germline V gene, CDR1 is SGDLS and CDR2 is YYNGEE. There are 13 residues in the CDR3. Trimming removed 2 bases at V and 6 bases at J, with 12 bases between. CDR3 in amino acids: CASSVYRTREQYF. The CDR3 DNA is TGTGCCAGCAGCGTCTACAGGACGCGCGAGCAGTACTTC. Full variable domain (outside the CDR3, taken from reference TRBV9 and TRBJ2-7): DSGVTQTPKHLITATGQRVTLRCSPRSGDLSVYWYQQSLDQGLQFLIQYYNGEERAKGNILERFSAQQFPDLHSELNLSSLELGDSALYFCASSVYRTREQYFGPGTRLTVT.

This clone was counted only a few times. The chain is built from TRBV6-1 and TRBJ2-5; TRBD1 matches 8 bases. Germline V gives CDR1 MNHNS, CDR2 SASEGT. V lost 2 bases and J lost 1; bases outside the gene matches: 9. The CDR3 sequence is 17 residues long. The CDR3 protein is CASSERGRGLPQETQYF. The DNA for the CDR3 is TGTGCCAGCAGTGAAAGGGGCAGGGGGCTCCCCCAAGAGACCCAGTACTTC.

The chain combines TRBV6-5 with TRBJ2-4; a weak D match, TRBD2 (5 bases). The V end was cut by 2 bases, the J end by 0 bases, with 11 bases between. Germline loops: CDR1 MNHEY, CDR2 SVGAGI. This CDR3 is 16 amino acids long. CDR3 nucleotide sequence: TGTGCCAGCAGTTACGCGGGCGAGGTAGCCAAAAACATTCAGTACTTC. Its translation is CASSYAGEVAKNIQYF.

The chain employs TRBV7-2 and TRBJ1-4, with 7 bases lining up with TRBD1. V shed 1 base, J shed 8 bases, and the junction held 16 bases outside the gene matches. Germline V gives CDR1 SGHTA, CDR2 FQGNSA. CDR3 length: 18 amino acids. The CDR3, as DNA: TGTGCCAGCAGCTTAGTGATCGTGGGTACTGGGACAGCAGAAAAACTGTTTTTT. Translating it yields CASSLVIVGTGTAEKLFF.

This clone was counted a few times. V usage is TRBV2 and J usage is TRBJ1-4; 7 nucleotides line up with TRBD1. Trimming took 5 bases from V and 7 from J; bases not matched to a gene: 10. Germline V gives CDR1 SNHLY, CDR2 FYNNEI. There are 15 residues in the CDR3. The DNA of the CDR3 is TGTGCCAGCAGTCCTATGACAGGGATGGGTGAAAAACTGTTTTTT. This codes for CASSPMTGMGEKLFF.

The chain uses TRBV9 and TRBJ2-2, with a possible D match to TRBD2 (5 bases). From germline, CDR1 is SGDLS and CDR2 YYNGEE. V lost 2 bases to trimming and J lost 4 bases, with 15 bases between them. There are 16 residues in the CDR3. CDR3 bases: TGTGCCAGCAGCGTGGGAGCTTCTCATGGCACCGGGGAGCTGTTTTTT. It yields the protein CASSVGASHGTGELFF.

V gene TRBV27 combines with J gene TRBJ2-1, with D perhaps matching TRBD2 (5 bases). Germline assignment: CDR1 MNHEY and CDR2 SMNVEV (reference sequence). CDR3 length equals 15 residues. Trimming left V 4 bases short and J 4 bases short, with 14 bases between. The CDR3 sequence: CASSSLGLGYNEQFF. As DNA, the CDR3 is TGTGCCAGCAGTTCACTCGGACTTGGGTACAATGAGCAGTTCTTC.

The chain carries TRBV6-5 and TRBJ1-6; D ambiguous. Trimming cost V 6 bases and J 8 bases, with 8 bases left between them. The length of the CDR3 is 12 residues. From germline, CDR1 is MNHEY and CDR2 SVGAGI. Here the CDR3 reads CASSRPDSPLHF. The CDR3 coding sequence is TGTGCCAGCAGCCGCCCCGATTCACCCCTCCACTTT.

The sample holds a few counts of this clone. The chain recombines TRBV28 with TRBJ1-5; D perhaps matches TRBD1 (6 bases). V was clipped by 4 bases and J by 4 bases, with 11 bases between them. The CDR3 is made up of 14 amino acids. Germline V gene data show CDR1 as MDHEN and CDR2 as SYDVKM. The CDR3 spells CASSSPTGNQPQHF. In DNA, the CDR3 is TGTGCCAGCAGTTCCCCGACAGGAAATCAGCCCCAGCATTTT.

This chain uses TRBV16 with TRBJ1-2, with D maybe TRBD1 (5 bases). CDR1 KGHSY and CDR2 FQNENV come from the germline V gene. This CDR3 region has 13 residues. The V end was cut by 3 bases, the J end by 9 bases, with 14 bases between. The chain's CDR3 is CASSHDSNVRYTF. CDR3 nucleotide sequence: TGTGCCAGCAGCCACGACAGTAATGTACGCTACACCTTC.

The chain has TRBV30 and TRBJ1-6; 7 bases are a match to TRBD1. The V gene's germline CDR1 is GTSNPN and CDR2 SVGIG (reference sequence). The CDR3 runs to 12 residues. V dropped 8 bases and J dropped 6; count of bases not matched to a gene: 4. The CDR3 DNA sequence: TGTGCCAGCCACAGGGGTAATTCACCCCTCCACTTT. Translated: CASHRGNSPLHF.

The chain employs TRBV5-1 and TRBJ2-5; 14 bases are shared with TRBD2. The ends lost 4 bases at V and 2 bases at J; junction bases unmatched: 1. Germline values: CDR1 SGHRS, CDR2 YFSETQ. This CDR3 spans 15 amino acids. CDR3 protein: CASSRTSGRQETQYF. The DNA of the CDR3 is TGCGCCAGCAGCCGGACTAGCGGGAGGCAAGAGACCCAGTACTTC.

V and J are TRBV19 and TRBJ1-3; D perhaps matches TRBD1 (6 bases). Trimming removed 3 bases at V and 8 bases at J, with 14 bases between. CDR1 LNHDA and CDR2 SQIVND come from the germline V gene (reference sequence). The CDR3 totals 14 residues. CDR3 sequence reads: CASSIRDTPDTIYF. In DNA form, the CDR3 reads TGTGCCAGTAGTATCCGGGACACGCCGGACACCATATATTTT.

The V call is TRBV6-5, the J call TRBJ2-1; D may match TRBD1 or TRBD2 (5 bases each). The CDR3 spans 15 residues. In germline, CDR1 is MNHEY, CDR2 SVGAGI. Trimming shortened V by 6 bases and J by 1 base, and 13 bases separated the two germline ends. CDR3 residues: CASSPGRVSYNEQFF. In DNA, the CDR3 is TGTGCCAGCAGCCCAGGGAGAGTTTCCTACAATGAGCAGTTCTTC.

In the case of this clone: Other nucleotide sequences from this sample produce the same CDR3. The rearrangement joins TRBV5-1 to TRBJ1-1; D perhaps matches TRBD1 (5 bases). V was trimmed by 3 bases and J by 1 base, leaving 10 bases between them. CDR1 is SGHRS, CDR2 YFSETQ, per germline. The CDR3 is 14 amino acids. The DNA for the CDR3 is TGCGCCAGCAGCTCCCAGGGCCAGAACACTGAAGCTTTCTTT. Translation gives CASSSQGQNTEAFF.